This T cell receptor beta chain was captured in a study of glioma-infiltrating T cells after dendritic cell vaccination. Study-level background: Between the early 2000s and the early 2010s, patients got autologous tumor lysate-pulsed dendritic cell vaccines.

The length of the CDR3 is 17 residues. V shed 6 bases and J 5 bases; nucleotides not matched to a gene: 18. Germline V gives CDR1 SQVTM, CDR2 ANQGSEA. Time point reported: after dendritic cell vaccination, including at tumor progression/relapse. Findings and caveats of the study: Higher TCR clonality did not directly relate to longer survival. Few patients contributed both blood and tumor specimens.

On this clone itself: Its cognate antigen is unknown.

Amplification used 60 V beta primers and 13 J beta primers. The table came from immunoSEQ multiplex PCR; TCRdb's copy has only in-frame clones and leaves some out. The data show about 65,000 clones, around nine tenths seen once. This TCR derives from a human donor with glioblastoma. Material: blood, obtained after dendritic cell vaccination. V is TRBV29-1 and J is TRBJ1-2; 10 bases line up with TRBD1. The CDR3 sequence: CSVGGRGQGVSSYGYTF. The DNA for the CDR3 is TGCAGCGTGGGGGGCCGCGGACAGGGGGTATCTAGTTATGGCTACACCTTC.